This passage covers 9 T cell receptor beta chains from one sample sequenced in a study of TIL therapy for anti-PD-1-resistant metastatic lung cancer. The immunoSEQ assay was v3. The assay was immunoSEQ multiplex PCR, and TCRdb's table has in-frame clones only and misses some. The table lists just under 60,000 clones, 55% to 75% of them singletons. The time point is: pre-treatment sample, taken before nivolumab and TIL therapy. This material consisted of blood, taken at baseline. These receptors originate from a person between 25 and 79 years old with non-small cell lung cancer.

The V and J genes are TRBV5-1 and TRBJ1-1; no reliable D call. Germline loops: CDR1 SGHRS, CDR2 YFSETQ. The CDR3 extends over 14 amino acids. V lost 3 bases and J 1 base, leaving 10 bases between the germline ends. CDR3 in DNA: TGCGCCAGCAGCTCGGTAGGTAGGAACACTGAAGCTTTCTTT. Translation: CASSSVGRNTEAFF.

This chain connects TRBV6-5 to TRBJ2-7; 14 nucleotides align to TRBD2. The ends lost 6 bases at V and 7 bases at J; junction bases unmatched: 8. The V gene's germline CDR1 is MNHEY and CDR2 SVGAGI. This CDR3 comprises 15 residues. This CDR3 is CASRTSGRADREQYF. DNA for the CDR3: TGTGCCAGCAGGACTAGCGGGAGGGCCGATAGGGAGCAGTACTTC.

This rearrangement joins TRBV18 to TRBJ1-4; the match to TRBD1 covers 8 bases. CDR1 KGHSH and CDR2 LQKENI come from the germline V gene. V gave up 3 bases and J gave up 7 bases; unmatched junction bases: 7. The CDR3 totals 15 residues. CDR3 in DNA: TGTGCCAGCTCACCGACAGGGGCAGGTGGTGAAAAACTGTTTTTT. This encodes CASSPTGAGGEKLFF.

A few counts support this clone. The chain is built from TRBV15 and TRBJ2-7, with TRBD2 matching over 7 bases. The ends lost 0 bases at V and 1 base at J; junction bases unmatched: 3. Per the germline V gene, CDR1 is LNHNV and CDR2 is YYDKDF (reference sequence). The CDR3 runs 15 residues. CDR3 in amino acids: CATSRDQGGSYEQYF. CDR3 nucleotides: TGTGCCACCAGCAGAGATCAGGGAGGGTCCTACGAGCAGTACTTC.

The V and J genes are TRBV11-1 and TRBJ1-1; D is unclear. The ends were cut back, 5 bases at V and 5 bases at J, with 18 bases in the middle. CDR1 and CDR2 from the germline V gene are SGHAT and FQDESV (reference sequence). The CDR3 consists of 15 residues. The CDR3 here is CASSRLTDGRTEAFF. The DNA of the CDR3 is TGTGCCAGCAGCCGCCTAACGGATGGGCGTACTGAAGCTTTCTTT.

The chain is built from TRBV30 and TRBJ2-5; TRBD1 aligns across 12 bases. J lost 5 bases, V lost 8 bases, and 9 bases had no gene match. Germline V gene lookup returns CDR1 GTSNPN and CDR2 SVGIG (reference sequence). This CDR3 is built from 14 residues. The CDR3 here is CARKGTGGRETQYF. For the CDR3, the DNA is TGTGCCCGGAAAGGGACAGGGGGCCGGGAGACCCAGTACTTC.

This clone is medium-sized by share. V gene TRBV13 combines with J gene TRBJ1-1, with D perhaps matching TRBD1 (6 bases). The CDR3 has 15 residues. Trimming took 4 bases from V and 0 from J, leaving 12 bases between them. In germline, CDR1 is PRHDT, CDR2 FYEKMQ (reference sequence). The CDR3 DNA is TGTGCCAGCAGCTCCGGGACACTCATGAACACTGAAGCTTTCTTT. Translation: CASSSGTLMNTEAFF.

This chain connects TRBV9 to TRBJ1-2, with a weak D call TRBD1 (5 bases). Germline-derived CDR1 and CDR2 are SGDLS and YYNGEE. The CDR3 runs 14 residues. The V and J ends lost 5 bases and 4 bases respectively, with 15 bases between them. As DNA, the CDR3 is TGTGCCAGCAGTCCCGGGACGGATTCCTATGGCTACACCTTC. This sequence encodes CASSPGTDSYGYTF.

The V and J genes are TRBV5-1 and TRBJ1-4; the D is unclear. Trimming pared 0 bases from V and 3 bases from J, leaving 6 bases between. The CDR3 covers 14 residues. Germline V gene data show CDR1 as SGHRS and CDR2 as YFSETQ. In DNA form, the CDR3 reads TGCGCCAGCAGCTTGGAGGGAGCTAATGAAAAACTGTTTTTT. Translating it yields CASSLEGANEKLFF.